Listed below are T cell receptor beta chains from one sample, sequenced in a study of siplizumab effects on memory and regulatory T cells. Here immunoSEQ multiplex PCR was the method, and the copy in TCRdb shows in-frame clones only, minus some. Here the sample spans more than 95,000 clones, about 93% being singletons. Source material: Tregs sorted from blood. Receptors were obtained from a human donor in good health. The CDR3 runs from the conserved cysteine through the conserved F or W. D genes are given only for firm matches. Not all rows give a size; the values are once, few, many and, for expanded clones, a class.

TRBJ2-2 | NA | TRBD2 | TRBV7-9 | TGTGCCAGCAGCGGCCGCGCTAGCGGGGGGAACACCGGGGAGCTGTTTTTT | CASSGRASGGNTGELFF
TRBJ1-4 | NA | NA | TRBV6-5 | TGTGCCAGCAGCCCCGTCGCGGGACAATTTGAAAAACTGTTTTTT | CASSPVAGQFEKLFF
TRBJ1-2 | NA | NA | TRBV6-5 | TGTGCCAGCAGTTACGAGGCGGAAGCCTATGGCTACACCTTC | CASSYEAEAYGYTF
TRBJ2-7 | NA | TRBD2 | TRBV18 | TGTGCCAGCTCACCAGGGAGGGTGTTTCAAGAGCAGTACTTC | CASSPGRVFQEQYF
TRBJ1-3 | NA | NA | TRBV28 | TGTGCCAGCAACTCAGGGCTCTCTGGAAACACCATATATTTT | CASNSGLSGNTIYF
TRBJ2-7 | NA | TRBD1 | TRBV6-1 | TGTGCCAGCAGTATTACAGGGGGCGCGTACGAGCAGTACTTC | CASSITGGAYEQYF
TRBJ2-7 | NA | TRBD2 | TRBV10-3 | TGTGCCATCAGTGGACTAGCGGGAGGTCCCTACGAGCAGTACTTC | CAISGLAGGPYEQYF
TRBJ1-2 | NA | TRBD1 | TRBV6-5 | TGTGCCAGCAGCGGACAGGGGTGGGGCTACACCTTC | CASSGQGWGYTF
TRBJ2-2 | NA | NA | TRBV6-1 | TGTGCCAGCAGAGGATGGGTGGGACCAACCGGGGAGCTGTTTTTT | CASRGWVGPTGELFF
TRBJ2-6 | NA | NA | TRBV9 | TGTGCCAGCAGCCCTCCTCCAGGGGTCTCTGGGGCCAACGTCCTGACTTTC | CASSPPPGVSGANVLTF
TRBJ2-5 | NA | TRBD2 | TRBV2 | TGTGCCAGCAGCGGACTAGTCTTGAGCGACTTC | CASSGLVLSDF
TRBJ2-3 | once | TRBD2 | TRBV2 | TGTGCCAGCAGTACGAGCGGGGGCCGCACAGATACGCAGTATTTT | CASSTSGGRTDTQYF
TRBJ2-3 | NA | NA | TRBV15 | TGTGCCACCAGCAGAGACGGGGGCTCGGATACGCAGTATTTT | CATSRDGGSDTQYF
TRBJ1-2 | NA | TRBD1 | TRBV5-1 | TGCGCCAGCAGCACGACAGGGGATCGATTGGGCTACACCTTC | CASSTTGDRLGYTF
TRBJ1-2 | once | TRBD1 | TRBV4-1 | TGCGCCAGCAGCCAACCGGGACAGGGGGCGATCAATGGCTACACCTTC | CASSQPGQGAINGYTF
TRBJ1-1 | NA | NA | TRBV5-1 | TGCGCCACCGCCCCCGACAGATTCGACATGAACACTGAAGCTTTCTTT | CATAPDRFDMNTEAFF
TRBJ2-7 | NA | TRBD2 | TRBV19 | TGTGCCAGTAGTATCCGGGGGGTATCTAGCTCCTACGAGCAGTACTTC | CASSIRGVSSSYEQYF
TRBJ2-5 | once | NA | TRBV5-4 | TGTGCCAGCAGCTTGGTCGGAGGTAGAGAGACCCAGTACTTC | CASSLVGGRETQYF
TRBJ2-5 | NA | NA | TRBV2 | TGTGCCAGCAGTGGCTTGGCGGGGGAGACCCAGTACTTC | CASSGLAGETQYF
TRBJ2-1 | NA | TRBD2 | TRBV7-9 | TGTGCCAGCAGCTGGACTAGCGGGAGCTTGGCGGCCTACAATGAGCAGTTCTTC | CASSWTSGSLAAYNEQFF
TRBJ1-1 | NA | NA | TRBV6-5 | TGTGCCAGCAGTTACATGCAGGGTCGGACTGAAGCTTTCTTT | CASSYMQGRTEAFF
TRBJ2-7 | NA | NA | TRBV18 | TGTGATTCGGGGGAGAGCTCCTACGAGCAGTACTTC | CDSGESSYEQYF
TRBJ1-5 | NA | NA | TRBV15 | TGTGCCACCAGCATCGAGGGTGATCAGCCCCAGCATTTT | CATSIEGDQPQHF
TRBJ1-2 | NA | NA | TRBV30 | TGTGCCTGGAGTTTGGGGGGAGGAACTTATGGCTACACCTTC | CAWSLGGGTYGYTF